Below, 18 T cell receptor beta chains from the same sample are listed, as sequenced in a study of T-cell reconstitution after alpha-beta-depleted transplantation in children. Using unique molecular identifiers, the investigators prepared the TCRbeta library. TCRdb itself ran the PCR reads through MiXCR, one entry per CDR3 protein. The sample contains around 580,000 distinct CDR3 sequences, roughly a quarter of which appear only once. Sample: PBMCs, taken before TCRalphabeta/CD19-depleted stem cell transplant. These receptors were collected from a boy in the first two years of life with Wiskott-Aldrich syndrome, due to receive a stem cell transplant.

This clonotype was detected only a few times. CDR3 DNA: TGCGCCAGCAGCCCGTGGGGCGGGAACACTGAAGCTTTCTTT. It is translated as CASSPWGGNTEAFF. This sequence joins TRBV5-1 and TRBJ1-1, with D possibly TRBD1 on 5 matching bases. This CDR3 region has 14 residues. In germline, CDR1 is SGHRS, CDR2 YFSETQ. Trimming took 4 bases from V and 1 from J, leaving 11 bases between them.

The chain uses TRBV27 and TRBJ2-3, with 8 bases fitting TRBD1. The CDR3 has 13 amino acids. CDR1 MNHEY and CDR2 SMNVEV come from the germline V gene (reference sequence). V was clipped by 6 bases and J by 4 bases; unmatched bases: 3. For the CDR3, the DNA is TGTGCCAGCAGGCTACAGGGGGCAGATACGCAGTATTTT. Its translation is CASRLQGADTQYF.

CDR3 DNA sequence: TGTGCCAGCAGCGTAGAATCCGGAGGGAGGCCCCAGTACTTC. Its protein product is CASSVESGGRPQYF. The chain has TRBV9 and TRBJ2-5; weak D call: TRBD2 (6 bases). Germline loops: CDR1 SGDLS, CDR2 YYNGEE. CDR3 length: 14 residues. V was trimmed by 0 bases and J by 9 bases, leaving 15 bases between them.

This chain joins TRBV9 and TRBJ2-2, with 8 positions matching TRBD2. Germline-derived CDR1 and CDR2 are SGDLS and YYNGEE. The V gene end was trimmed by 0 bases and the J gene end by 4 bases; junction bases not matched to a gene: 2. The CDR3 is 15 residues long. As DNA, the CDR3 is TGTGCCAGCAGCGTAGAAGGGACTAGCACCGGGGAGCTGTTTTTT. Amino acids: CASSVEGTSTGELFF.

V is TRBV11-2 and J is TRBJ2-5; TRBD1 is a possible D gene (6 bases). This CDR3 has 14 amino acids. Germline CDR1 and CDR2: SGHAT and FQNNGV. The V end lost 0 bases, the J end lost 7 bases, and 12 bases lay between the germline ends. This CDR3 is CASSLEGLGGTQYF. DNA for the CDR3: TGTGCCAGCAGCTTAGAAGGCTTAGGGGGGACCCAGTACTTC.

The rearrangement uses TRBV4-1 and TRBJ2-7; 13 nucleotides align to TRBD2. The junction had 7 bases not matched to a gene; V was cut back by 2 bases and J by 3 bases. Germline values: CDR1 MGHRA, CDR2 YSYEKL. The CDR3 sequence is 17 residues long. The CDR3 is CASSQSPGLAGNYEQYF. Here the CDR3 DNA reads TGCGCCAGCAGCCAATCACCGGGACTAGCGGGAAACTACGAGCAGTACTTC.

This rearrangement joins TRBV5-1 to TRBJ2-1, with TRBD2 matching over 14 bases. The CDR3 has 17 residues. CDR1 and CDR2 from the germline V gene are SGHRS and YFSETQ. V lost 0 bases, J lost 7 bases, and 6 bases stayed unmatched. The chain's CDR3 is CASSLGRLAGGRNEQFF. The CDR3 DNA is TGCGCCAGCAGCTTGGGACGACTAGCGGGAGGGCGTAATGAGCAGTTCTTC.

Only a few counts were recorded for this clonotype. The V call is TRBV5-1, the J call TRBJ2-7, with no clear D. There are 16 residues in the CDR3. CDR1 is SGHRS, CDR2 YFSETQ, per germline. Trimming took off 5 bases at V and 2 bases at J, with 20 bases between the two ends. The CDR3 here is CASSHLAFGSTYEQYF. In DNA form, the CDR3 reads TGCGCCAGCAGTCATCTTGCGTTCGGATCCACCTACGAGCAGTACTTC.

The table lists this clonotype with a few counts. The V call is TRBV7-9, the J call TRBJ2-1; TRBD2 might be the D (6 bases). V was cut by 3 bases and J by 6 bases, with 9 bases left in between. Looked up from germline, CDR1 is SEHNR and CDR2 is FQNEAQ (reference sequence). The CDR3 runs to 13 residues. The CDR3 coding sequence is TGTGCCAGCAGCTTCCAGGAGGGCAATGAGCAGTTCTTC. It encodes CASSFQEGNEQFF.

This clonotype has a handful of counts. The V and J genes are TRBV4-2 and TRBJ2-5, with no clear D. Germline V gene sequence: CDR1 LGHNA, CDR2 YNFKEQ. V was trimmed by 5 bases and J by 3 bases, leaving 19 bases between them. The length of the CDR3 is 16 residues. The CDR3 protein is CASSRLFATPEETQYF. CDR3 nucleotide sequence: TGTGCCAGCAGCAGATTATTTGCGACTCCAGAAGAGACCCAGTACTTC.

CDR3 amino acids: CSAFLISSSGSTYEQYF. In DNA form, the CDR3 reads TGCAGTGCTTTTCTGATATCTTCTAGCGGGAGCACCTACGAGCAGTACTTC. The gene calls are TRBV20-1 and TRBJ2-7, with 10 bases fitting TRBD2. The J segment lost 2 bases and the V segment lost 5 bases, leaving 15 bases of the junction unmatched. The V gene's germline CDR1 is DFQATT and CDR2 SNEGSKA (reference sequence). The CDR3 is made up of 17 amino acids.

DNA of the CDR3: TGCGCCAGCAGCTTGGGAAGTACGGCCGCTATGTCACCCCTCCACTTT. Protein sequence: CASSLGSTAAMSPLHF. The J gene is TRBJ1-6, the V gene TRBV5-1; D remains unclear. The length of the CDR3 is 16 residues. The V gene's germline CDR1 is SGHRS and CDR2 YFSETQ. V was shortened by 0 bases and J by 10 bases, with 17 bases between the two germline ends.

V usage is TRBV10-1 and J usage is TRBJ2-1, with D uncertain. V was trimmed by 3 bases and J by 10 bases, leaving 7 bases between them. The CDR3 consists of 11 residues. Germline-derived CDR1 and CDR2 are WNHNN and SYGVQD (reference sequence). CDR3 in DNA: TGCGCCAGCAGTGACTTCTGGGAGCAGTTCTTC. Protein product: CASSDFWEQFF.

The rearrangement uses TRBV7-8 and TRBJ2-1; 9 positions agree with TRBD1. In germline, CDR1 is SGHVS, CDR2 FQNEAQ. The CDR3 loop spans 16 amino acids. V lost 2 bases, J lost 5 bases, and 7 bases stayed unmatched. CDR3 nucleotide sequence: TGTGCCAGCAGCTTAACAACTTGGACAGGGGACAATGAGCAGTTCTTC. Its translation: CASSLTTWTGDNEQFF. The variable domain in full, completed from reference TRBV7-8 and TRBJ2-1, reads GAGVSQSPRYKVAKRGQDVALRCDPISGHVSLFWYQQALGQGPEFLTYFQNEAQLDKSGLPSDRFFAERPEGSVSTLKIQRTQQEDSAVYLCASSLTTWTGDNEQFFGPGTRLTVL.

V is TRBV5-1 and J is TRBJ2-1; 7 bases are shared with TRBD2. The CDR3 is 18 residues long. The ends lost 2 bases at V and 0 bases at J; junction bases unmatched: 11. CDR1 and CDR2 from the germline V gene are SGHRS and YFSETQ. This chain's CDR3 is CASSLLGLSGLSYNEQFF. For the CDR3, the DNA is TGCGCCAGCAGCTTACTGGGTCTTAGCGGGCTCTCCTACAATGAGCAGTTCTTC.

This clonotype showed up just a few times. The CDR3: CASSYGAGEPTIYF. CDR3 DNA sequence: TGTGCCAGCAGTTACGGGGCAGGGGAGCCCACCATATATTTT. The chain links TRBV6-5 to TRBJ1-3, with D perhaps matching TRBD1 (6 bases). The CDR3 sequence is 14 residues long. Trimming removed 2 bases from V and 9 bases from J, with 14 bases in between. CDR1 and CDR2 from the germline V gene are MNHEY and SVGAGI.

This clonotype was detected a few times. V is TRBV7-9 and J is TRBJ2-1; 9 positions match TRBD2. Germline CDR1 SEHNR, CDR2 FQNEAQ (reference sequence). With 5 bases clipped from V and 5 bases from J, the junction kept 13 bases outside the gene matches. This CDR3 has 17 amino acids. The DNA for the CDR3 is TGTGCCAGCAGCCCGACGACTAGCGGAGGCCAAAACAATGAGCAGTTCTTC. It specifies CASSPTTSGGQNNEQFF.

This clonotype was picked up a small number of times. CDR3 amino acids: CAISGLAGSTDTQYF. CDR3 in DNA: TGTGCCATCAGTGGACTAGCGGGAAGCACAGATACGCAGTATTTT. The rearrangement joins TRBV10-3 to TRBJ2-3; 11 nucleotides agree with TRBD2. CDR1 and CDR2 from the germline V gene are ENHRY and SYGVKD. CDR3 length: 15 amino acids. The V and J ends lost 4 bases and 0 bases, in that order; junction bases with no gene match: 0.